This T cell receptor (beta chain) comes out of a study of blood T cell repertoires in COVID-19. This CDR3 is built from 16 residues. Trimming removed 5 bases from V and 10 bases from J; junction bases left unmatched: 17. CDR1 is SGHVS and CDR2 is FNYEAQ in the germline V gene. Methods used by the authors: It was from reference gene primer amplification that nucleated cell counts were estimated. The data were produced by immunoSEQ multiplex PCR, yet TCRdb's version contains in-frame clones alone and is incomplete. V and J calls and clone size are as listed in that table; D and trimming were resolved from the DNA. Among approximately 150,000 clones listed, about 87% were seen once.

Sequencing used peripheral blood. The sequence was obtained from a woman over 75 with COVID-19, enrolled during active disease. The genes are TRBV7-6 and TRBJ1-2; the match to TRBD1 covers 9 bases. CDR3 in amino acids: CASSQASGGLQGAYTF. For the CDR3, the DNA is TGTGCCAGCAGCCAAGCTTCAGGGGGACTACAGGGGGCCTACACCTTC.